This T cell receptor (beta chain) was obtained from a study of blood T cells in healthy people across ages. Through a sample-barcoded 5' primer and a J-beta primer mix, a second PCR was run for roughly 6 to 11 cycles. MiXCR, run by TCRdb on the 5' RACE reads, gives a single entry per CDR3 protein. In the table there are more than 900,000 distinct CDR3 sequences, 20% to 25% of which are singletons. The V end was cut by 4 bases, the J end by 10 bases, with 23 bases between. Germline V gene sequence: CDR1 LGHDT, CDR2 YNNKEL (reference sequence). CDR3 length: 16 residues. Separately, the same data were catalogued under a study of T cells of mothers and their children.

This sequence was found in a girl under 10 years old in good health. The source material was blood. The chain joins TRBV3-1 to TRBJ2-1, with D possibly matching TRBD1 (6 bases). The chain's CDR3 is CASSRQWAGVEREQFF. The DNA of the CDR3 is TGTGCCAGCAGCCGTCAGTGGGCAGGGGTAGAACGAGAGCAGTTCTTC.